Presented here are 19 T cell receptor beta chains from one specimen sequenced in a study of CD8 T cells in Susac syndrome (dated by TCRdb to between 2019 and 2020). Library generation was performed with the immunoSEQ multiplex PCR assay. RNA was extracted using the RNeasy kit, and about 0.5 to 1 ug of the RNA was reverse transcribed with random hexamers. TCRdb passed the public sequencing reads through fastp at Q25 and MiXCR, retaining productive beta sequences. When rows share a CDR3 protein, they turn into one entry using the most common DNA and genes. This sample lists 150,000 to 200,000 distinct CDR3 sequences; under 97% were detected once. The leading ten clones occupy 0.093% of the sample. Sequences were obtained from CD4+ T cells from PBMCs. Receptor source: a human donor with multiple sclerosis.

The rearrangement joins TRBV7-9 to TRBJ2-4, with a possible D match to TRBD2 (5 bases). From germline, CDR1 is SEHNR and CDR2 FQNEAQ (reference sequence). CDR3 length: 14 residues. V was pared by 0 bases and J by 6 bases, with 9 bases between. CDR3 in amino acids: CASSLAAGLNIQYF. CDR3 DNA: TGTGCCAGCAGCTTAGCGGCCGGACTAAACATTCAGTACTTC.

The chain couples TRBV20-1 to TRBJ1-1, with 7 positions matching TRBD1. The V gene's germline CDR1 is DFQATT and CDR2 SNEGSKA (reference sequence). V lost 4 bases to trimming and J lost 4 bases; unmatched junction nucleotides: 3. CDR3 length: 12 amino acids. The CDR3, as DNA: TGCAGTGCTACAGACAGGGCCACTGAAGCTTTCTTT. Amino acid sequence: CSATDRATEAFF.

V is TRBV19 and J is TRBJ1-5; D is uncertain. Germline V gene sequence: CDR1 LNHDA, CDR2 SQIVND (reference sequence). The CDR3 sequence is 12 residues long. The V gene lost 4 bases and the J gene lost 4 bases, with 5 bases spanning the gap. The CDR3 nucleotides read TGTGCCAGTAGTAGTCTAAATCAGCCCCAGCATTTT. It translates to CASSSLNQPQHF. Based on the CDR3 plus reference TRBV19 and TRBJ1-5, the full variable domain is DGGITQSPKYLFRKEGQNVTLSCEQNLNHDAMYWYRQDPGQGLRLIYYSQIVNDFQKGDIAEGYSVSREKKESFPLTVTSAQKNPTAFYLCASSSLNQPQHFGDGTRLSIL.

The CDR3 is CASSRAWATYEQYF. The CDR3 DNA reads TGTGCCAGCAGCAGAGCTTGGGCGACCTACGAGCAGTACTTC. The V and J genes are TRBV27 and TRBJ2-7; D not resolved. CDR3 length equals 14 residues. Germline V lookup: CDR1 MNHEY, CDR2 SMNVEV (reference sequence). The V gene lost 6 bases and the J gene lost 2 bases, with 14 bases spanning the gap.

The genes are TRBV7-9 and TRBJ2-7, with D unresolved. Germline CDR1 reads SEHNR; CDR2 reads FQNEAQ (reference sequence). V shed 5 bases and J shed 1 base, with 12 bases lying between them. The CDR3 covers 14 residues. The CDR3 loop reads CASSRMGGSYEQYF. The CDR3 DNA reads as TGTGCCAGCAGCCGTATGGGCGGTTCCTACGAGCAGTACTTC. Looking up the rest from reference TRBV7-9 and TRBJ2-7 gives the full variable domain: DTGVSQNPRHKITKRGQNVTFRCDPISEHNRLYWYRQTLGQGPEFLTYFQNEAQLEKSRLLSDRFSAERPKGSFSTLEIQRTEQGDSAMYLCASSRMGGSYEQYFGPGTRLTVT.

The chain has TRBV6-5 and TRBJ2-7, with D tentatively TRBD1 (7 bases). The CDR3 has 15 residues. Per the germline V gene, CDR1 is MNHEY and CDR2 is SVGAGI. Trimming left V 6 bases short and J 6 bases short, with 21 bases between. The CDR3 protein is CASRSLPGGGAEQYF. The CDR3 DNA is TGTGCCAGCAGATCCCTTCCCGGAGGGGGCGCCGAGCAGTACTTC.

V usage is TRBV27 and J usage is TRBJ2-7; the D is unclear. Germline V lookup: CDR1 MNHEY, CDR2 SMNVEV (reference sequence). The CDR3 has 12 amino acids. Trimming shortened V by 0 bases and J by 9 bases, and 9 bases separated the two germline ends. The CDR3 nucleotides read TGTGCCAGCAGTTTATCAGGTTACCGGCAGTACTTC. Amino acids: CASSLSGYRQYF.

V is TRBV25-1 and J is TRBJ1-3; D ambiguous. The CDR3 covers 14 residues. CDR1 MGHDK and CDR2 SYGVNS come from the germline V gene. V lost 2 bases to trimming and J lost 0 bases, with 5 bases between them. The CDR3 protein is CASSEERSGNTIYF. The CDR3 region has the DNA TGTGCCAGCAGTGAAGAACGCTCTGGAAACACCATATATTTT.

The rearrangement uses TRBV3-1 and TRBJ1-2; perhaps TRBD1 as D (6 bases). Germline values: CDR1 LGHDT, CDR2 YNNKEL (reference sequence). The CDR3 is 15 residues long. V lost 4 bases, J lost 3 bases, and 15 bases lay in between. The CDR3 here is CASSLRASGDYGYTF. In DNA, the CDR3 is TGTGCCAGCAGCCTCCGGGCATCAGGGGACTATGGCTACACCTTC.

The gene calls are TRBV9 and TRBJ1-5; D perhaps matches TRBD1 (6 bases). CDR1 and CDR2 from the germline V gene are SGDLS and YYNGEE. This CDR3 has 15 amino acids. Trimming took off 4 bases at V and 5 bases at J, with 16 bases between the two ends. CDR3 sequence reads: CASSPEGGYYQPQHF. As DNA, the CDR3 is TGTGCCAGCAGCCCCGAGGGGGGGTACTATCAGCCCCAGCATTTT.

The chain couples TRBV5-6 to TRBJ1-1; D gene unclear. Germline V lookup: CDR1 SGHDT, CDR2 YYEEEE. Trimming left V 0 bases short and J 6 bases short, with 12 bases between. The CDR3 contains 14 residues. CDR3 loop: CASSLVGGIPEAFF. CDR3 sequence (DNA): TGTGCCAGCAGCTTGGTGGGCGGGATCCCTGAAGCTTTCTTT.

The rearrangement uses TRBV5-6 and TRBJ1-5, with D tentatively TRBD1 (5 bases). The germline V gene encodes CDR1 SGHDT and CDR2 YYEEEE. The length of the CDR3 is 17 residues. With 0 bases removed from V and 4 bases from J, the gap between germline ends came to 17 bases. The CDR3 DNA reads TGTGCCAGCAGCTTGGCCGGAGGAGTGGGACTAAATCAGCCCCAGCATTTT. This encodes CASSLAGGVGLNQPQHF.

The chain recombines TRBV12-3 or TRBV12-4 with TRBJ2-7, with D uncertain. V was trimmed by 1 base and J by 3 bases, leaving 7 bases between them. This CDR3 has 13 residues. The CDR3 DNA reads as TGTGCCAGCAGTTTAGACTTACTCTACGAGCAGTACTTC. Translation: CASSLDLLYEQYF.

The J gene is TRBJ2-7, the V gene TRBV20-1; D ambiguous. The V gene lost 1 base and the J gene lost 4 bases, with 17 bases spanning the gap. Germline V gene sequence: CDR1 DFQATT, CDR2 SNEGSKA (reference sequence). The CDR3 extends over 15 amino acids. The chain's CDR3 is CSARAPLGLGYEQYF. As DNA, the CDR3 is TGCAGTGCTAGAGCCCCACTGGGCCTCGGGTACGAGCAGTACTTC.

This sequence joins TRBV4-1 and TRBJ2-5, with TRBD2 matching 9 bases. Germline CDR1 is MGHRA and CDR2 is YSYEKL. J lost 3 bases, V lost 5 bases, and 13 bases had no gene match. There are 17 residues in the CDR3. In DNA form, the CDR3 reads TGCGCCAGCAGCGGTGAACCTAGCGGGGCAAGAAAAGAGACCCAGTACTTC. Translated, it gives CASSGEPSGARKETQYF.

This chain connects TRBV18 to TRBJ2-3; 11 nucleotides match TRBD2. The CDR3 is made up of 17 amino acids. Germline V gene sequence: CDR1 KGHSH, CDR2 LQKENI. The V and J ends lost 0 bases and 1 base, in that order; junction bases with no gene match: 3. The CDR3 DNA reads as TGTGCCAGCTCACCACCTCTAGCGGGAGGACGCACAGATACGCAGTATTTT. It is translated as CASSPPLAGGRTDTQYF.

The chain couples TRBV28 to TRBJ1-2; 7 nucleotides agree with TRBD1. Germline V gene lookup returns CDR1 MDHEN and CDR2 SYDVKM. The CDR3 has 14 residues. V was pared by 8 bases and J by 5 bases, with 11 bases of the junction left unmatched. Here the CDR3 DNA reads TGTGCCAGCGGAGGGACAGCGCTGGGGTATGGCTACACCTTC. It specifies CASGGTALGYGYTF.

The chain combines TRBV29-1 with TRBJ2-2, with D tentatively TRBD2 (6 bases). Germline CDR1 is SQVTM and CDR2 is ANQGSEA. The CDR3 consists of 13 residues. CDR3 nucleotides: TGCAGTATCCTCCGGGGAGGTACCGGGGAGCTGTTTTTT. This translates into CSILRGGTGELFF.

The rearrangement links TRBV30 to TRBJ1-6, with 7 positions matching TRBD1. Per the germline V gene, CDR1 is GTSNPN and CDR2 is SVGIG (reference sequence). The CDR3 is 12 amino acids. V gave up 4 bases and J gave up 10 bases; unmatched junction bases: 4. In DNA form, the CDR3 reads TGTGCCTGGAACCAGGGGGAGTCACCCCTCCACTTT. Its translation: CAWNQGESPLHF.